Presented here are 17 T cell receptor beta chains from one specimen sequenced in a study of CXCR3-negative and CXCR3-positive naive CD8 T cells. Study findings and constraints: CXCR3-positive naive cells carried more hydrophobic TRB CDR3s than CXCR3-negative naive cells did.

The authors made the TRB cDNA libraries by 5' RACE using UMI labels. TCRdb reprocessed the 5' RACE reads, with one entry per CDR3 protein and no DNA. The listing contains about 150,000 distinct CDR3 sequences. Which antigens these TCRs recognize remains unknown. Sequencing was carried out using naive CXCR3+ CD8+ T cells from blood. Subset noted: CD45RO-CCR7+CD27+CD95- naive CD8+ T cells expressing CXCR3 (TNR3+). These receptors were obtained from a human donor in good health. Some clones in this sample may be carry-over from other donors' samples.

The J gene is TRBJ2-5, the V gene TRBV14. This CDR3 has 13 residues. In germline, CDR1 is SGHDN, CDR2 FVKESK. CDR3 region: CASSQDGSETQYF.

CDR3 residues: CASSEQGFHQPQHF. The V and J genes are TRBV7-8 and TRBJ1-5; there is no DNA to check the TCRdb D call of TRBD1. CDR3 length: 14 residues. Germline V lookup: CDR1 SGHVS, CDR2 FQNEAQ.

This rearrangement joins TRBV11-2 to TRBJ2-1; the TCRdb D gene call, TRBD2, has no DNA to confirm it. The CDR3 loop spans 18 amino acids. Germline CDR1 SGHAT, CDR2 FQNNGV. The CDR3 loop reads CASSSPEWREASYNEQFF.

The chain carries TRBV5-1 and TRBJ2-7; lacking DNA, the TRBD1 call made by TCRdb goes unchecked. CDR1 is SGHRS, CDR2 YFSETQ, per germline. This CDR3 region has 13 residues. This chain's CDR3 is CASSQLPGYEQYF.

The CDR3 loop is CASSSGQAETQYF. The chain combines TRBV7-9 with TRBJ2-5; TCRdb designates TRBD1, a call that cannot be tested without DNA. The germline V gene has CDR1 SEHNR and CDR2 FQNEAQ (reference sequence). The length of the CDR3 is 13 residues. The entire variable domain, with the rest obtained from reference TRBV7-9 and TRBJ2-5, is as follows: DTGVSQNPRHKITKRGQNVTFRCDPISEHNRLYWYRQTLGQGPEFLTYFQNEAQLEKSRLLSDRFSAERPKGSFSTLEIQRTEQGDSAMYLCASSSGQAETQYFGPGTRLLVL.

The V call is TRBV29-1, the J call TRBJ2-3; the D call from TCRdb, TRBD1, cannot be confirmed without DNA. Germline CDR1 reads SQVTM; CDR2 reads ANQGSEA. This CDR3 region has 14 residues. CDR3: CSVETGASTDTQYF.

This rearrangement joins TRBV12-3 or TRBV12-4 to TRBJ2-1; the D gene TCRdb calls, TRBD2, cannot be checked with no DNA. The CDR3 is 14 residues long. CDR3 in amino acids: CASRDSGSGNEQFF.

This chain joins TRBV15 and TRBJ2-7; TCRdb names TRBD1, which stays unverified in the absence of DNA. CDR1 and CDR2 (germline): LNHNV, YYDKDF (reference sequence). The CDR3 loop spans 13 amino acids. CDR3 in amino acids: CATSGTGGYEQYF.

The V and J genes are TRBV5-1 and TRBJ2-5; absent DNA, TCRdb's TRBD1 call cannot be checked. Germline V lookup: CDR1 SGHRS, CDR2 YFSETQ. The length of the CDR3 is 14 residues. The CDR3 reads CASSSGQGIETQYF.

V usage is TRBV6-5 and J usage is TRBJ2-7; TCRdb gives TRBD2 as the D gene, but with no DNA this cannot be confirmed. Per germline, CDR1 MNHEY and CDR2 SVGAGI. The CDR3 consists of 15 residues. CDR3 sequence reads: CASSYRLGEDYEQYF.

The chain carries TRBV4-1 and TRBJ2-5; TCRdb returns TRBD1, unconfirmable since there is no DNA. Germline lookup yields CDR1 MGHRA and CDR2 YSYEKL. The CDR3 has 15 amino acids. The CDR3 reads CASSQVVGVGETQYF.

CDR3 region: CASSPGTGGGNTIYF. V usage is TRBV7-6 and J usage is TRBJ1-3; without DNA, the TCRdb call of TRBD1 cannot be checked. Germline V gene data show CDR1 as SGHVS and CDR2 as FNYEAQ. The CDR3 covers 15 residues.

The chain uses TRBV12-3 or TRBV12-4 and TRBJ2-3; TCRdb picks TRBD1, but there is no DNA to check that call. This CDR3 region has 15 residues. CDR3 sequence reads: CASSPVQASTDTQYF.

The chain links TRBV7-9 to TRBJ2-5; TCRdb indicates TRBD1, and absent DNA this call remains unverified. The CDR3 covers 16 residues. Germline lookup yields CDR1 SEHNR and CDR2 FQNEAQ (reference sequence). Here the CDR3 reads CASSSIWKGGQETQYF.

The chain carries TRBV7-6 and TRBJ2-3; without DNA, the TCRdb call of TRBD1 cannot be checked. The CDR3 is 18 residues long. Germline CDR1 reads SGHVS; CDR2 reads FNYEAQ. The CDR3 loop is CASSSFTGVGQSGDTQYF.

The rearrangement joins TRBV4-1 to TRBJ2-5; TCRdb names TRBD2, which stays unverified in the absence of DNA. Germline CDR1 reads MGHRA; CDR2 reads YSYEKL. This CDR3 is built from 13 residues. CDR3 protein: CASSRTRQETQYF.

The CDR3 spells CSARSQGGNEQFF. The rearrangement joins TRBV20-1 to TRBJ2-1; TCRdb proposes TRBD1, but this gene call is untestable without DNA. The CDR3 totals 13 residues. Germline CDR1 reads DFQATT; CDR2 reads SNEGSKA (reference sequence).